These 24 T cell receptor beta chains came from one sample sequenced in a study of blood T cell repertoires in COVID-19. Assay used: immunoSEQ multiplex PCR; TCRdb lists only in-frame clones, some missing. The repertoire holds more than 9,000 clones, 70% to 90% seen once, with under 25% in the top ten. Sequencing was done on a sample of peripheral blood. All receptors derive from a woman aged 55-75 years with active COVID-19.

The J gene is TRBJ1-6, the V gene TRBV5-6; possibly TRBD1 for D (5 bases). V lost 2 bases and J lost 6, with 12 bases in between. CDR3 length: 15 amino acids. Germline CDR1 is SGHDT and CDR2 is YYEEEE. CDR3 bases: TGTGCCAGCAGCTTTTCCGGGACTGGTAATTCACCCCTCCACTTT. It specifies CASSFSGTGNSPLHF.

The chain employs TRBV7-6 and TRBJ2-5; the D gene is possibly TRBD2 (5 bases). V lost 5 bases to trimming and J lost 5 bases, with 18 bases between them. CDR3 length: 15 residues. Per germline, CDR1 SGHVS and CDR2 FNYEAQ. CDR3 sequence: CASSINPGRGETQYF. CDR3 DNA sequence: TGTGCCAGCAGCATCAACCCAGGAAGAGGGGAGACCCAGTACTTC. Drawing the rest from reference TRBV7-6 and TRBJ2-5, the complete variable domain is GAGVSQSPRYKVTKRGQDVALRCDPISGHVSLYWYRQALGQGPEFLTYFNYEAQQDKSGLPNDRFSAERPEGSISTLTIQRTEQRDSAMYRCASSINPGRGETQYFGPGTRLLVL.

The gene calls are TRBV7-8 and TRBJ2-7, with TRBD1 matching over 8 bases. Germline loops: CDR1 SGHVS, CDR2 FQNEAQ. This CDR3 has 14 residues. J was trimmed by 5 bases and V by 8 bases; bases with no gene match: 11. The CDR3 loop is CASGRGQGMNEQYF. In nucleotides, the CDR3 is TGTGCCAGCGGAAGAGGACAGGGTATGAACGAGCAGTACTTC.

This chain connects TRBV27 to TRBJ1-1; unclear D gene. The V gene lost 5 bases and the J gene lost 2 bases, with 15 bases spanning the gap. Germline V CDR1 and CDR2: MNHEY, SMNVEV (reference sequence). This CDR3 has 15 amino acids. CDR3 loop: CASSPGAGSNTEAFF. The CDR3 DNA sequence: TGTGCCAGCAGTCCAGGCGCAGGATCTAACACTGAAGCTTTCTTT.

The chain couples TRBV2 to TRBJ1-4; the D is unclear. The CDR3 extends over 12 amino acids. Trimming took 2 bases from V and 10 from J, leaving 8 bases between them. Germline CDR1 SNHLY, CDR2 FYNNEI. The CDR3 spells CASSEQVVKLFF. Here the CDR3 DNA reads TGTGCCAGCAGTGAACAGGTGGTAAAACTGTTTTTT.

This clone was seen just once. The J gene is TRBJ2-1, the V gene TRBV14; TRBD2 agrees at 8 bases. With 1 base clipped from V and 8 bases from J, the junction kept 10 bases outside the gene matches. Germline V gene sequence: CDR1 SGHDN, CDR2 FVKESK. The CDR3 contains 16 residues. CDR3 DNA: TGTGCCAGCAGCCAAGCTTCCGGGAGGGTGCGCGATGAGCAGTTCTTC. This sequence encodes CASSQASGRVRDEQFF.

This sequence joins TRBV5-1 and TRBJ1-6; 9 bases fit TRBD1. CDR1 and CDR2 from the germline V gene are SGHRS and YFSETQ. V shed 1 base, J shed 10 bases, and the junction held 6 bases outside the gene matches. This CDR3 comprises 15 residues. The CDR3 DNA follows: TGCGCCAGCAGCTTGAAGGGACAGGGTTCCTCACCCCTCCACTTT. It yields the protein CASSLKGQGSSPLHF.

The genes are TRBV5-1 and TRBJ1-2, with 7 bases identical to TRBD1. The germline V gene encodes CDR1 SGHRS and CDR2 YFSETQ. V lost 7 bases to trimming and J lost 2 bases; unmatched junction nucleotides: 23. CDR3 length: 19 amino acids. The CDR3 spells CASRARRDRLGVGNYGYTF. The CDR3 DNA follows: TGCGCCAGCCGAGCTCGTCGGGACAGACTCGGGGTAGGGAACTATGGCTACACCTTC.

This clone was seen only once. The chain links TRBV7-2 to TRBJ2-1; TRBD2 matches 9 bases. CDR1 SGHTA and CDR2 FQGNSA come from the germline V gene. The length of the CDR3 is 18 residues. Trimming cost V 1 base and J 2 bases; bases outside gene matches: 9. Here the CDR3 DNA reads TGTGCCAGCAGCTTAGGTCTATCCAGCGGGGGGACCTACAATGAGCAGTTCTTC. Residues: CASSLGLSSGGTYNEQFF.

This sequence joins TRBV3-1 (or the pseudogene TRBV3-2) and TRBJ2-7; 9 positions match TRBD1. The germline V gene has CDR1 LGHDT and CDR2 YNNKEL (reference sequence). The CDR3 covers 17 residues. Germline trimming cut 1 base from V and 3 bases from J; bases unmatched to any gene: 10. This CDR3 reads CASSQGLGTGLIYEQYF. CDR3 nucleotide sequence: TGTGCCAGCAGCCAAGGCCTCGGGACAGGGTTGATCTACGAGCAGTACTTC.

This sequence joins TRBV29-1 and TRBJ1-1; 8 bases align to TRBD1. Germline assignment: CDR1 SQVTM and CDR2 ANQGSEA. There are 11 residues in the CDR3. V dropped 5 bases and J dropped 5; count of bases not matched to a gene: 1. CDR3 nucleotide sequence: TGCAGCGTTAGACAGGGGACTGAAGCTTTCTTT. It codes for CSVRQGTEAFF.

This clone was picked up one time. The rearrangement links TRBV21-1 to TRBJ2-3; whether TRBD2, the table's D call, matches the DNA was not checked. TRBV21-1 is annotated as a pseudogene. The CDR3 runs to 15 residues. Here the CDR3 DNA reads TGTGCCAGCAGCAAAGGGGTGACTTACTTGGATACGCAGTATTTT. This translates into CASSKGVTYLDTQYF.

The genes are TRBV5-1 and TRBJ2-1, with 8 bases identical to TRBD2. V shed 5 bases, J shed 2 bases, and the junction held 3 bases outside the gene matches. The germline CDR1 and CDR2 sequences are SGHRS and YFSETQ. CDR3 size: 14 residues. DNA for the CDR3: TGCGCCAGCAGACGGCGGGAGGCCTACAATGAGCAGTTCTTC. Amino acid sequence: CASRRREAYNEQFF.

The genes are TRBV24-1 and TRBJ2-3; a possible D gene is TRBD2 (6 bases). With 3 bases removed from V and 2 bases from J, the gap between germline ends came to 32 bases. Germline-derived CDR1 and CDR2 are KGHDR and SFDVKD. The CDR3 runs to 22 residues. CDR3 nucleotide sequence: TGTGCCACCAGTGATCAAACCGTCTGTAGCTTGTCGGGGACTGGGCTCACAGATACGCAGTATTTT. It encodes CATSDQTVCSLSGTGLTDTQYF.

The chain joins TRBV3-1 (or the pseudogene TRBV3-2) to TRBJ1-1, with TRBD1 matching over 10 bases. Germline V CDR1 and CDR2: LGHDT, YNNKEL (reference sequence). The junction had 9 bases not matched to a gene; V was cut back by 8 bases and J by 6 bases. The CDR3 covers 14 residues. CDR3 protein: CASAQRGQGAEAFF. The DNA of the CDR3 is TGTGCCAGCGCCCAGAGAGGACAGGGGGCTGAAGCTTTCTTT.

The CDR3 bases are TGTGCCAGCAGTTCTACAGGGAACACAGATACGCAGTATTTT. Its translation: CASSSTGNTDTQYF. V and J are TRBV28 and TRBJ2-3, with TRBD1 as a possible D gene (6 bases). CDR1 is MDHEN, CDR2 SYDVKM, per germline. Trimming took off 4 bases at V and 2 bases at J, with 10 bases between the two ends. This CDR3 comprises 14 residues.

V is TRBV9 and J is TRBJ2-3; no definite D call. Trimming removed 4 bases at V and 0 bases at J, with 15 bases between. This CDR3 has 16 amino acids. CDR1 and CDR2 from the germline V gene are SGDLS and YYNGEE. CDR3 nucleotides: TGTGCCAGCAGCCACCCTACCATCGGGAGCACAGATACGCAGTATTTT. Its protein product is CASSHPTIGSTDTQYF.

The V gene is TRBV6-5, the J gene TRBJ2-7; 7 bases agree with TRBD2. Germline CDR1 reads MNHEY; CDR2 reads SVGAGI. CDR3 size: 14 residues. J gave up 0 bases and V 5 bases, and 4 bases lay outside the gene matches. Written as DNA, the CDR3 is TGTGCCAGCAGTAAAACTAGCGCCTCCTACGAGCAGTACTTC. It translates to CASSKTSASYEQYF.

The rearrangement uses TRBV6-5 and TRBJ1-4; D call uncertain. CDR1 is MNHEY, CDR2 SVGAGI, per germline. The CDR3 loop spans 12 amino acids. Deletions cut 6 bases from V and 4 bases from J, with 6 bases between. CDR3: CASSPNNEKLFF. The CDR3 nucleotides are TGTGCCAGCAGCCCAAATAATGAAAAACTGTTTTTT.

V and J are TRBV4-2 and TRBJ2-7, with 9 bases lining up with TRBD2. V shed 2 bases, J shed 2 bases, and the junction held 7 bases outside the gene matches. The CDR3 is made up of 16 amino acids. Per germline, CDR1 LGHNA and CDR2 YNFKEQ. CDR3 sequence (DNA): TGTGCCAGCAGCCAAACTGCTAGCGGGGCGACCTACGAGCAGTACTTC. This gives the protein CASSQTASGATYEQYF.

The rearrangement uses TRBV23-1 and TRBJ2-7; maybe TRBD1 (6 bases). TRBV23-1 is noted as an ORF with a role that remains uncertain. V was pared by 11 bases and J by 4 bases, with 15 bases between. The CDR3 covers 12 residues. The CDR3 nucleotides are TGCGCCGGAACAACCAGGGGTTACGAGCAGTACTTC. It codes for CAGTTRGYEQYF.

CDR3 residues: CSVGVGSGNEQFF. The CDR3 region has the DNA TGCAGCGTTGGGGTGGGTTCGGGCAATGAGCAGTTCTTC. The chain links TRBV29-1 to TRBJ2-1; D is undetermined. The CDR3 contains 13 residues. V was pared by 4 bases and J by 6 bases, with 13 bases between. CDR1 is SQVTM and CDR2 is ANQGSEA in the germline V gene.

The chain carries TRBV2 and TRBJ1-2, with D possibly TRBD1 on 6 matching bases. The germline V gene encodes CDR1 SNHLY and CDR2 FYNNEI. Between the trimmed V and J ends, which lost 6 bases and 0 bases, there was a span of 20 bases. The CDR3 runs 17 residues. In DNA form, the CDR3 reads TGTGCCAGCAGAGGTCGGACAGACTTATACTCTAACTATGGCTACACCTTC. It codes for CASRGRTDLYSNYGYTF.

The sample holds a few counts of this clone. The chain couples TRBV19 to TRBJ2-3; possibly TRBD2 for D (6 bases). With 2 bases removed from V and 2 bases from J, the gap between germline ends came to 11 bases. This CDR3 has 15 amino acids. Germline CDR1 reads LNHDA; CDR2 reads SQIVND (reference sequence). The CDR3 loop is CASSISGLTTDTQYF. The CDR3 DNA reads as TGTGCCAGTAGTATATCGGGACTTACCACAGATACGCAGTATTTT.